This TCR beta chain was retrieved from a study of T cells after yellow fever vaccination. In this sample, this clonotype turned up a few times. MiXCR was run by TCRdb on the 5' RACE reads, yielding one entry per CDR3 protein. The sample lists roughly 500,000 distinct CDR3 sequences; 15% to 20% were seen once. Looked up from germline, CDR1 is DFQATT and CDR2 is SNEGSKA (reference sequence). Trimming removed 6 bases from V and 5 bases from J; junction bases left unmatched: 10. The CDR3 totals 15 residues. The sequencing here drew on PBMCs, taken 15 days after the yellow fever booster vaccination. The receptor's source is a young man who received the YFV17D yellow fever vaccine. This chain connects TRBV20-1 to TRBJ1-4, with TRBD1 matching 9 bases. The CDR3 region has the DNA TGCAGTGCCCCTCCGGCGGACAGGGGCAATGAAAAACTGTTTTTT. It encodes CSAPPADRGNEKLFF.